This entry lists 14 T cell receptor beta chains sequenced from one sample in a study of T cell repertoires in cytomegalovirus infection (dated by TCRdb to between 2017 and 2020). TCRdb names Illumina HiSeq 1500 as the instrument used. TCRdb's own reprocessing of the public reads used fastp at Q25 and MiXCR and kept productive beta chains. Each record represents a unique CDR3 protein, reported with the most common genes and DNA among its rows. Counted in this sample were some 400,000 distinct CDR3 sequences; 31% of them appeared once. The ten largest clones capture approximately 15% of the sample. Sequencing was carried out using PBMCs. The receptor source for this set is a human donor in good health (CMV status not recorded). Some clones in this sample may be carry-over from other donors' samples.

The chain recombines TRBV20-1 with TRBJ2-7; either TRBD1 or TRBD2 may supply D (7 bases each). The CDR3 covers 14 residues. The germline gives CDR1 DFQATT, CDR2 SNEGSKA (reference sequence). V lost 3 bases to trimming and J lost 3 bases, with 15 bases between them. CDR3 amino acids: CSARGGTVFYEQYF. CDR3 sequence (DNA): TGCAGTGCTAGGGGGGGGACAGTCTTCTACGAGCAGTACTTC.

This clonotype was observed a few times. This chain links TRBV5-1 with TRBJ1-6; D ambiguous. CDR1 is SGHRS, CDR2 YFSETQ, per germline. V lost 0 bases, J lost 0 bases, and 7 bases lay in between. This CDR3 is built from 16 residues. Here the CDR3 DNA reads TGCGCCAGCAGCTTGGTAGGAAGCTCCTATAATTCACCCCTCCACTTT. This sequence encodes CASSLVGSSYNSPLHF.

This clonotype turned up a few times. The V gene is TRBV12-3 or TRBV12-4, the J gene TRBJ1-3; D remains unclear. The CDR3 is 18 amino acids. V was cut by 3 bases and J by 0 bases, with 18 bases left in between. The CDR3 protein is CASSLGRVLRGSGNTIYF. The DNA of the CDR3 is TGTGCCAGCAGTTTGGGTCGGGTTCTTCGCGGCTCTGGAAACACCATATATTTT.

This clonotype was counted between two and nine times. The chain employs TRBV11-2 and TRBJ1-1, with 10 positions matching TRBD1. Germline CDR1 reads SGHAT; CDR2 reads FQNNGV. The V gene end was trimmed by 5 bases and the J gene end by 10 bases; junction bases not matched to a gene: 4. The CDR3 totals 12 residues. The CDR3 sequence is CASSGRDRGAFF. As DNA, the CDR3 is TGTGCCAGCAGCGGCCGGGACAGGGGAGCTTTCTTT.

The chain uses TRBV28 and TRBJ2-1, with D unresolved. Per the germline V gene, CDR1 is MDHEN and CDR2 is SYDVKM. CDR3 size: 12 residues. V lost 3 bases and J lost 7, with 7 bases in between. The chain's CDR3 is CASSFRRNEQFF. The CDR3, as DNA: TGTGCCAGCAGTTTTCGGCGGAATGAGCAGTTCTTC.

This clonotype was recorded at least ten times. The V and J genes are TRBV11-2 and TRBJ2-5; D not certain. V lost 3 bases to trimming and J lost 2 bases, with 7 bases between them. This CDR3 contains 13 residues. Germline V CDR1 and CDR2: SGHAT, FQNNGV. The CDR3 reads CASSFTEQETQYF. CDR3 DNA: TGTGCCAGCAGCTTTACAGAGCAAGAGACCCAGTACTTC.

The sample holds many counts of this clonotype. V is TRBV28 and J is TRBJ2-3; 7 nucleotides agree with TRBD2. J gave up 1 base and V 7 bases, and 8 bases lay outside the gene matches. This CDR3 has 15 amino acids. Germline V gene sequence: CDR1 MDHEN, CDR2 SYDVKM. CDR3 protein: CASIRSGGRTDTQYF. The CDR3 DNA follows: TGTGCCAGCATCCGGTCGGGGGGACGCACAGATACGCAGTATTTT.

This clonotype was detected ten times or more. V and J are TRBV7-6 and TRBJ2-1; TRBD2 matches 10 bases. The CDR3 length is 17 residues. The junction had 14 bases not matched to a gene; V was cut back by 5 bases and J by 7 bases. Germline V gives CDR1 SGHVS, CDR2 FNYEAQ. DNA of the CDR3: TGTGCCAGCAGCCCCACATTAGGGACTAGCGCCCAAAATGAGCAGTTCTTC. It yields the protein CASSPTLGTSAQNEQFF.

The chain couples TRBV7-2 to TRBJ2-3; 7 bases are a match to TRBD2. CDR3 length: 17 residues. V was clipped by 2 bases and J by 0 bases; unmatched bases: 8. Germline assignment: CDR1 SGHTA and CDR2 FQGNSA. CDR3 residues: CASSLIHPGLSTDTQYF. The CDR3, as DNA: TGTGCCAGCAGCTTAATCCACCCGGGACTAAGCACAGATACGCAGTATTTT. Complete variable domain (other parts from reference TRBV7-2 and TRBJ2-3): GAGVSQSPSNKVTEKGKDVELRCDPISGHTALYWYRQSLGQGLEFLIYFQGNSAPDKSGLPSDRFSAERTGGSVSTLTIQRTQQEDSAVYLCASSLIHPGLSTDTQYFGPGTRLTVL.

About this clonotype itself: A much larger clone lies one base from this, so it may be a read error. Without the conserved terminal phenylalanine or tryptophan, this CDR3 likely stems from a read error. The gene calls are TRBV6-5 and TRBJ2-1; a weak D match, TRBD2 (6 bases). The CDR3 contains 16 residues. Germline CDR1 is MNHEY and CDR2 is SVGAGI. Between the trimmed V and J ends, which lost 6 bases and 3 bases, there was a span of 18 bases. CDR3 protein: CASSSRQGGDYNEQFL. As DNA, the CDR3 is TGTGCCAGCAGCTCCCGTCAGGGCGGGGACTACAATGAGCAGTTCTTA.

The chain is built from TRBV6-8 and TRBJ2-7; perhaps D is TRBD1 or TRBD2 (5 bases each). Germline V gene data show CDR1 as MNHGY and CDR2 as SAAAGT. The CDR3 totals 14 residues. Trimming shortened V by 8 bases and J by 2 bases, and 16 bases separated the two germline ends. In nucleotides, the CDR3 is TGTGCCAGCGGTCTCGGGAAGGGACCCTACGAGCAGTACTTC. Translation: CASGLGKGPYEQYF.

The chain joins TRBV20-1 to TRBJ2-1; 11 positions match TRBD2. The V segment lost 2 bases and the J segment 7 bases; nucleotides outside the gene matches: 10. Germline-derived CDR1 and CDR2 are DFQATT and SNEGSKA (reference sequence). The CDR3 is 16 residues long. The CDR3 DNA reads as TGCAGTGCTAGACCGAAACTAGCGGGGGTAGGGAATGAGCAGTTCTTC. This codes for CSARPKLAGVGNEQFF.

The chain recombines TRBV28 with TRBJ2-7, with D possibly matching TRBD1 (5 bases). The CDR3 loop spans 12 amino acids. CDR1 is MDHEN, CDR2 SYDVKM, per germline. With 5 bases removed from V and 3 bases from J, the gap between germline ends came to 8 bases. CDR3 DNA sequence: TGTGCCAGCAGTACGACAGTCTACGAGCAGTACTTC. Translated, it gives CASSTTVYEQYF.

The genes are TRBV7-9 and TRBJ1-1; 10 nucleotides line up with TRBD1. V dropped 2 bases and J dropped 0; count of bases not matched to a gene: 12. This CDR3 contains 19 residues. Germline V lookup: CDR1 SEHNR, CDR2 FQNEAQ (reference sequence). The CDR3 DNA sequence: TGTGCCAGCAGCTTACTGGGGACAGGGGCCGCGGCCTTGAACACTGAAGCTTTCTTT. Encoded protein: CASSLLGTGAAALNTEAFF.